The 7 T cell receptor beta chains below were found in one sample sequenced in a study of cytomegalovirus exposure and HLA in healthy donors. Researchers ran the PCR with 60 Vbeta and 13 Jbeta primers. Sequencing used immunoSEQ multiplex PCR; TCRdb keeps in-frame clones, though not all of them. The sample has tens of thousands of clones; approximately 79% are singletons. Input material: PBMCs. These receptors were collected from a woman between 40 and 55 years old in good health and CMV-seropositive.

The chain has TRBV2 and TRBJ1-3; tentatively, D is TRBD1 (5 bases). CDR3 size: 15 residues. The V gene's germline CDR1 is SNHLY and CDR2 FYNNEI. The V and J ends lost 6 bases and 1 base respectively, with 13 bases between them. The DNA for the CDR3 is TGTGCCAGCAGAGCAACAGGACAATCTGGAAACACCATATATTTT. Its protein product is CASRATGQSGNTIYF.

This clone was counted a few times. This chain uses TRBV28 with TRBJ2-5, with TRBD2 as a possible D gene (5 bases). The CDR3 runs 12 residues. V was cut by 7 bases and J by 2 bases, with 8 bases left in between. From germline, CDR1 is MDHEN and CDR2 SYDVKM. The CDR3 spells CASKGGQETQYF. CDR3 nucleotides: TGTGCCAGCAAGGGCGGGCAAGAGACCCAGTACTTC.

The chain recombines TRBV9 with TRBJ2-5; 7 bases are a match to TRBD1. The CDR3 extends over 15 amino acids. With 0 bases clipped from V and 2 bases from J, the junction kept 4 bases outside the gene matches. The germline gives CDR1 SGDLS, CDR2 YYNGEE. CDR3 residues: CASSVGTGQQETQYF. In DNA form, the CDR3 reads TGTGCCAGCAGCGTAGGAACGGGACAGCAAGAGACCCAGTACTTC.

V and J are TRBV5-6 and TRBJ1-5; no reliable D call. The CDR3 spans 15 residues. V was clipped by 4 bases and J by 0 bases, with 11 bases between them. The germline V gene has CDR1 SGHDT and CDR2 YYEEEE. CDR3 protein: CASSRVDNSNQPQHF. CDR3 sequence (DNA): TGTGCCAGCAGCCGGGTGGATAATAGCAATCAGCCCCAGCATTTT.

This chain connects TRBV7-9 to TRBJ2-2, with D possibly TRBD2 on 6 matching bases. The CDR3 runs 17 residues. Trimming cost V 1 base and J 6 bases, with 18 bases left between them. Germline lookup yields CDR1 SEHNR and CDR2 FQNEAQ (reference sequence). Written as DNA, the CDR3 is TGTGCCAGCAGCTTAGGAAGGGACTGGTCCGGTTCCGGGGAGCTGTTTTTT. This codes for CASSLGRDWSGSGELFF.

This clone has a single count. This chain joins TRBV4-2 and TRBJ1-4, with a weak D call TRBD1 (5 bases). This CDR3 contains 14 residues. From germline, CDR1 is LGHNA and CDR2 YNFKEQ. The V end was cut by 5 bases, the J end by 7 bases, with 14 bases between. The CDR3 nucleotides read TGTGCCAGCAGCTCGGGGGGTCGAAGTGAAAAACTGTTTTTT. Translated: CASSSGGRSEKLFF.

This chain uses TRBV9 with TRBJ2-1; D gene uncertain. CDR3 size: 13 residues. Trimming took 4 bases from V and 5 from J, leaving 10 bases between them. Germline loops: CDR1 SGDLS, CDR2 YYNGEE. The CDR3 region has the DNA TGTGCCAGCAGCCCCCCTCTTAACAATGAGCAGTTCTTC. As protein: CASSPPLNNEQFF.